The sequence of this T cell receptor (beta chain) was determined in a study of a mutant IDH1 vaccine in newly diagnosed glioma. On this clone itself: Its antigen is unidentified.

Method: immunoSEQ multiplex PCR; TCRdb's copy keeps in-frame clones and lacks some. The sample carries about 40,000 clones, less than 85% recorded once. Time point denoted: week 47, end of study. Topical imiquimod accompanied each vaccine dose, which consisted of 300 ug of mutant IDH1 20-mer peptide. Germline V gene data show CDR1 as SGHDN and CDR2 as FVKESK. V lost 4 bases to trimming and J lost 0 bases, with 3 bases between them. This CDR3 spans 12 amino acids. The gene calls are TRBV14 and TRBJ2-5; D unclear. Source: PBMCs, taken from a glioma patient whose treatment included an IDH1 peptide vaccine. The clonotype comes from a man aged 18 to 30 with glioma. Some clones in this sample may be carry-over from other donors' samples. The CDR3 loop reads CASSLYQETQYF. The CDR3, as DNA: TGTGCCAGCAGCCTGTACCAAGAGACCCAGTACTTC. The full variable domain, rest sourced from reference TRBV14 and TRBJ2-5, is EAGVTQFPSHSVIEKGQTVTLRCDPISGHDNLYWYRRVMGKEIKFLLHFVKESKQDESGMPNNRFLAERTGGTYSTLKVQPAELEDSGVYFCASSLYQETQYFGPGTRLLVL.